The TCR beta chain described here comes from a study of cytomegalovirus exposure and HLA in healthy donors. Study at large: Findings of an earlier analysis included 117 million unique TCR beta sequences from 190 million or so T cells. Study-wide points: The later analysis indicated that the majority of CMV-associated TCR beta chains appeared HLA-restricted. Earlier results showed most TCR beta V segments being productive about 87% or about 30% of the time.

Use of 60 Vbeta and 13 Jbeta primers characterized the PCR. The repertoire was sequenced with immunoSEQ multiplex PCR; TCRdb's copy has only in-frame clones and lacks some. The sample lists fewer than 200,000 clones, roughly 80% occurring once. Germline V gives CDR1 SGHTA, CDR2 FQGNSA. Trimming took 4 bases from V and 10 from J, leaving 17 bases between them. The CDR3 spans 15 residues. As for this clone: What it binds is unknown.

The study sampled nominally healthy donors, though unrecorded immune exposures were likely. This rearrangement joins TRBV7-2 to TRBJ1-6, with a possible D match to TRBD1 (6 bases). This clonotype was obtained from a man aged 45 to 65 in good health and CMV-seronegative. Sequenced sample: PBMCs. Written as DNA, the CDR3 is TGTGCCAGCAGCTCGGGTGGCAGGGGTGGCTCACCCCTCCACTTT. It codes for CASSSGGRGGSPLHF.